The rows below give T cell receptor beta chains drawn from one sample of a study of OX40 agonist ivuxolimab in advanced cancers. Method: immunoSEQ multiplex PCR; TCRdb's copy keeps in-frame clones and lacks some. The sample has some 51,000 clones, around 87% seen once. Sequencing used CD4+ or CD8+ T cells sorted from blood, obtained in a trial of the OX40 agonist ivuxolimab. The receptors stem from an adult with an advanced solid tumor such as melanoma, head and neck, liver or kidney cancer. The CDR3 runs from the conserved cysteine through the conserved F or W.

TRBV7-9 | CASSFQGDNTYEQYF
TRBV14 | CASSQGQGGTDTQYF
TRBV7-6 | CASSLGTSGGGNEQFF
TRBV7-2 | CASSYRRLAGESSYNEQFF
TRBV19 | CASSFVIPSGGLNSPLHF
TRBV13 | CASSTSWTGITDTQYF
TRBV7-9 | CASSSGTLPGGEKLFF
TRBV11-1 | CASSPGLEAPMGGTDTQYF
TRBV5-4 | CASGDTEAFF
TRBV5-1 | CASSEGTGDLHEQYF
TRBV6-5 | CASSYSGGPNQPQHF
TRBV27 | CASSFGLKPYEQYF
TRBV6-9 | CASRPGGGSNQPQHF
TRBV9 | CASKGGLADVNEQFF
TRBV2 | CASSTGRLNSPLHF
TRBV4-1 | CASSLHAGSQFSEAEKLFF
TRBV6-5 | CASRSGSRPQHF
TRBV6-5 | CASSLDSYEQYF